In this sample, the clone carrying this T cell receptor (beta chain) turned up many times. This record comes from a study of T-cell reconstitution after alpha-beta-depleted transplantation in children. The library targeted TCRbeta and was prepared with unique molecular identifiers. TCRdb re-analysed the PCR reads in MiXCR, keeping a single row per CDR3 protein. This repertoire shows approximately 88,000 distinct CDR3 sequences, more than 10% found once; its top ten account for around 13%. The sample was PBMCs from the stem cell graft donor, taken from the stem cell graft. This TCR was recovered from a human donor who donated a stem cell graft to a child with inherited bone marrow failure.

CDR3 nucleotide sequence: TGTGCCAGCAGACTCGGGGGACCCTATGAGGAAAAACTGTTTTTT. Translated, it gives CASRLGGPYEEKLFF. V is TRBV6-5 and J is TRBJ1-4, with D possibly being TRBD1 (5 bases). The V end was cut by 6 bases, the J end by 8 bases, with 19 bases between. The germline gives CDR1 MNHEY, CDR2 SVGAGI. CDR3 size: 15 residues.